Below are 11 T cell receptor beta chains sequenced from a single sample in a study of OX40 agonist ivuxolimab in advanced cancers. Sequenced by immunoSEQ multiplex PCR; TCRdb stores in-frame clones only, minus some. The sample holds about 71,000 clones, roughly nine tenths seen once. Specimen: CD4+ or CD8+ T cells sorted from blood, collected in a trial of the OX40 agonist ivuxolimab. The receptor source for this set is an adult with an advanced solid tumor such as melanoma, head and neck, liver or kidney cancer.

J is TRBJ2-7 and V is TRBV19; possibly TRBD1 or TRBD2 for D (5 bases each). The CDR3 has 12 amino acids. Germline V gene sequence: CDR1 LNHDA, CDR2 SQIVND (reference sequence). The V gene lost 5 bases and the J gene lost 5 bases, with 10 bases spanning the gap. The CDR3, as DNA: TGTGCCAGTAGTCTTAGAGGGGACGAGCAGTACTTC. Its translation: CASSLRGDEQYF.

With regard to this clone: A read error is likely, as this CDR3 ends without the conserved phenylalanine or tryptophan. Because the CDR3's place on the DNA is in doubt, the DNA is left out and the CDR3 is given as listed by TCRdb. V and J are TRBV5-5 and TRBJ1-1. Germline-derived CDR1 and CDR2 are SGHKS and YYEKEE (reference sequence). Including both end residues, the CDR3 is 11 amino acids long. CDR3 sequence reads: CASSLAGHRVV.

This chain uses TRBV28 with TRBJ2-7; 7 bases fit TRBD1. Germline V gene data show CDR1 as MDHEN and CDR2 as SYDVKM. The CDR3 loop spans 13 amino acids. J was trimmed by 6 bases and V by 6 bases; bases with no gene match: 8. CDR3 protein: CASRPPTGSEQYF. CDR3 bases: TGTGCCAGCAGACCACCGACAGGGAGCGAGCAGTACTTC.

The CDR3 spells CASSLSGAGYEQYF. The CDR3 DNA sequence: TGTGCCAGCAGTTTATCTGGGGCAGGCTACGAGCAGTACTTC. This chain uses TRBV27 with TRBJ2-7, with D perhaps matching TRBD1 (5 bases). The CDR3 spans 14 residues. The germline V gene encodes CDR1 MNHEY and CDR2 SMNVEV (reference sequence). V lost 0 bases and J 3 bases, leaving 9 bases between the germline ends.

The chain carries TRBV4-3 and TRBJ1-1; D uncertain. This CDR3 is built from 11 residues. From germline, CDR1 is LGHNA and CDR2 YSLEER. V was cut by 3 bases and J by 6 bases, with 5 bases left in between. CDR3 bases: TGCGCCAGCAGCCACTCCGCTGAAGCTTTCTTT. This codes for CASSHSAEAFF.

This clone was found once. This chain's CDR3 is CATRWADTQYF. The CDR3 nucleotides are TGTGCCACCCGATGGGCTGATACGCAGTATTTT. The chain couples TRBV19 to TRBJ2-3; no reliable D call. With 10 bases removed from V and 6 bases from J, the gap between germline ends came to 11 bases. The germline gives CDR1 LNHDA, CDR2 SQIVND (reference sequence). The CDR3 consists of 11 residues.

The rearrangement links TRBV11-2 to TRBJ2-1, with a tentative D call TRBD1 (6 bases). The CDR3 has 13 residues. V was pared by 4 bases and J by 4 bases, with 8 bases between. CDR1 and CDR2 (germline): SGHAT, FQNNGV. This CDR3 reads CASSSQGYNEQFF. The CDR3 DNA sequence: TGTGCCAGCAGCTCCCAGGGGTACAATGAGCAGTTCTTC.

The chain employs TRBV27 and TRBJ2-5; perhaps TRBD2 as D (7 bases). This CDR3 is built from 15 residues. Per germline, CDR1 MNHEY and CDR2 SMNVEV (reference sequence). The germline V and J ends were trimmed by 6 bases and 5 bases, with 19 bases remaining between them. The CDR3 DNA is TGTGCCAGCAGCTGGGGGAGGGGGAATTTGGAGACCCAGTACTTC. Amino acid sequence: CASSWGRGNLETQYF.

The chain has TRBV7-9 and TRBJ2-1, with a possible D match to TRBD2 (6 bases). CDR3 length equals 16 residues. Trimming stripped 5 bases from V and 2 bases from J, with 16 bases between. Germline-derived CDR1 and CDR2 are SEHNR and FQNEAQ (reference sequence). CDR3 protein: CASSHLMEGPYNEQFF. In DNA form, the CDR3 reads TGTGCCAGCAGCCATCTGATGGAGGGCCCCTACAATGAGCAGTTCTTC.

This rearrangement joins TRBV9 to TRBJ2-2; D is ambiguous. Per germline, CDR1 SGDLS and CDR2 YYNGEE. The CDR3 spans 12 residues. Trimming took off 4 bases at V and 1 base at J, with 2 bases between the two ends. CDR3 coding DNA: TGTGCCAGCAGCTGGAACACCGGGGAGCTGTTTTTT. Protein sequence: CASSWNTGELFF.

The V gene is TRBV2, the J gene TRBJ2-1; 8 bases map to TRBD2. The V gene end was trimmed by 8 bases and the J gene end by 3 bases; junction bases not matched to a gene: 6. Germline lookup yields CDR1 SNHLY and CDR2 FYNNEI. CDR3 size: 14 residues. The CDR3 DNA is TGTGCCAGCGGAGCGGGAGAATTCTACAATGAGCAGTTCTTC. This codes for CASGAGEFYNEQFF.